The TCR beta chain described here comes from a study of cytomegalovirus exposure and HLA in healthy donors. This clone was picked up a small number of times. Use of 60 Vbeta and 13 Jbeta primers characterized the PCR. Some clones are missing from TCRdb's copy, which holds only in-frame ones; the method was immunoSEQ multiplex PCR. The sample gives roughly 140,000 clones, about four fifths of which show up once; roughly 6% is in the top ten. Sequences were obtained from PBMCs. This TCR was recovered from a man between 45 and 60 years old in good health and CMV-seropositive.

CDR3 DNA sequence: TGTGCCATCAGTGTTCTTAATACGCAGTATTTT. Its translation is CAISVLNTQYF. The J gene is TRBJ2-3, the V gene TRBV10-3; the D is unclear. The V and J ends lost 4 bases and 7 bases respectively, with 6 bases between them. CDR1 is ENHRY and CDR2 is SYGVKD in the germline V gene. The CDR3 consists of 11 residues.